These T cell receptor beta chains were read from a single sample in a study of blood T cell repertoires in COVID-19. Repertoires were generated with immunoSEQ multiplex PCR, while TCRdb's copy carries only in-frame clones and drops some. The table shows 59,000 or so clones, with 65% to 85% occurring only once. Sequenced sample: peripheral blood. These receptor sequences come from a man between 60 and 75 years old with acute or convalescent COVID-19. Both conserved end residues are part of each CDR3. Each record gives: V gene, clone size, D gene, J gene, CDR3 protein, CDR3 DNA. A D gene is named only where the DNA matches it firmly. The size of a clone is reported for some rows only, either as once, few or many, or as a class for expanded clones.

TRBV10-3,.,TRBD2,TRBJ2-3,CAISEGRTSGGSTDTQYF,TGTGCCATCAGTGAGGGCCGGACTAGCGGGGGGAGTACAGATACGCAGTATTTT
TRBV5-4,.,.,TRBJ2-1,CASSLAAGVKDEQFF,TGTGCCAGCAGCTTGGCGGCAGGGGTAAAGGATGAGCAGTTCTTC
TRBV21-1,.,.,TRBJ2-7,CASSRSERTGGREQYF,TGTGCCAGCAGCCGTAGTGAGAGGACAGGGGGCCGCGAGCAGTACTTC
TRBV5-8,few,TRBD1,TRBJ2-7,CASSLKGTGAYEQYF,TGTGCCAGCAGCTTAAAAGGAACAGGGGCCTACGAGCAGTACTTC
TRBV19,once,TRBD1,TRBJ1-2,CASSIEEGALGYTF,TGTGCCAGTAGTATAGAGGAGGGGGCTCTTGGCTACACCTTC
TRBV21-1,.,.,TRBJ2-2,CASSTLLAGELLGELFF,TGTGCCAGCAGCACCTTACTAGCGGGGGAGCTTCTCGGGGAGCTGTTTTTT
TRBV29-1,.,.,TRBJ2-3,CSVEDRQGVNTQYF,TGCAGCGTTGAAGATCGGCAGGGTGTGAATACGCAGTATTTT
TRBV24-1,.,TRBD2,TRBJ2-3,CATSGSAGVTDTQYF,TGTGCCACCAGTGGCTCAGCGGGGGTTACAGATACGCAGTATTTT
TRBV19,.,TRBD1,TRBJ1-1,CASSRQGDTEAFF,TGTGCCAGTAGTCGACAGGGAGACACTGAAGCTTTCTTT
TRBV6-5,.,.,TRBJ1-1,CASSYLLGRVGTEAFF,TGTGCCAGCAGTTACCTCCTTGGGCGGGTGGGCACTGAAGCTTTCTTT
TRBV5-4,.,TRBD1,TRBJ2-3,CASTRDSAADTQYF,TGTGCCAGCACCAGGGACAGTGCCGCAGATACGCAGTATTTT
TRBV6-5,.,.,TRBJ2-3,CASRTGGLHSNTQYF,TGTGCCAGCAGAACGGGGGGCCTTCACTCTAATACGCAGTATTTT
TRBV7-3,.,TRBD1,TRBJ2-3,CASSPPRTGWTDTQYF,TGTGCCAGCAGCCCACCACGGACAGGGTGGACAGATACGCAGTATTTT
TRBV19,.,TRBD2,TRBJ2-1,CASSTRGGAYNEQFF,TGTGCCAGTAGTACCCGCGGGGGGGCCTACAATGAGCAGTTCTTC
TRBV12-3/TRBV12-4,once,TRBD2,TRBJ2-5,CASSSGGKTQYF,TGTGCCAGCAGCTCGGGGGGAAAGACCCAGTACTTC
TRBV7-9,.,.,TRBJ1-6,CASSAQGSSPLHF,TGTGCCAGCAGCGCACAGGGTAGTTCACCCCTCCACTTT
TRBV13,.,TRBD2,TRBJ2-7,CASSPPLGGFDYEQYF,TGTGCCAGCAGCCCACCCCTGGGAGGGTTCGACTACGAGCAGTACTTC
TRBV9,.,.,TRBJ1-2,CASRLEGANYGYTF,TGTGCCAGCCGGCTAGAGGGAGCTAACTATGGCTACACCTTC
TRBV6-5,.,TRBD1,TRBJ1-6,CASSYAGQLDSPLHF,TGTGCCAGCAGTTACGCGGGACAGTTGGATTCACCCCTCCACTTT
TRBV11-1,.,TRBD2,TRBJ2-3,CASTRLAGRDTQYF,TGTGCCAGCACGAGACTAGCGGGGAGGGATACGCAGTATTTT
TRBV19,once,TRBD2,TRBJ2-1,CASSTTSGGAYEQFF,TGTGCCAGTAGTACTACTAGCGGGGGGGCCTATGAGCAGTTCTTC
TRBV11-2,.,.,TRBJ2-7,CASRVGPDLIYEQYF,TGTGCCAGCAGGGTGGGGCCAGACCTGATTTACGAGCAGTACTTC
TRBV12-3/TRBV12-4,.,.,TRBJ1-2,CASSQSGRDGYTF,TGTGCCAGCAGCCAATCAGGGAGGGATGGCTACACCTTC
TRBV12-3/TRBV12-4,.,.,TRBJ2-1,CASSLGTGDEQFF,TGTGCCAGCAGTTTGGGAACCGGGGATGAGCAGTTCTTC
TRBV14,.,TRBD1,TRBJ1-2,CASSQTGTGGIGYTF,TGTGCCAGCAGCCAGACCGGGACAGGGGGCATAGGCTACACCTTC
TRBV2,.,TRBD1,TRBJ1-4,CASSSGQGAFNEKLFF,TGTGCCAGCAGTTCGGGACAGGGGGCGTTTAATGAAAAACTGTTTTTT
TRBV15,.,.,TRBJ2-5,CATSRGTGVQETQYF,TGTGCCACCAGCAGGGGCACAGGAGTCCAAGAGACCCAGTACTTC
TRBV30,.,.,TRBJ1-2,CAWSVGWAEHYGYTF,TGTGCCTGGAGTGTGGGTTGGGCCGAACACTATGGCTACACCTTC
TRBV7-9,.,.,TRBJ2-3,CASSPRVTDTQYF,TGTGCCAGCAGCCCTCGGGTCACAGATACGCAGTATTTT
TRBV30,once,.,TRBJ2-3,CAWTGLDTQYF,TGTGCCTGGACAGGGCTAGATACGCAGTATTTT
TRBV9,few,.,TRBJ2-7,CASSVGGITYEQYF,TGTGCCAGCAGCGTAGGCGGCATTACCTACGAGCAGTACTTC
TRBV7-2,.,TRBD2,TRBJ2-3,CASSHSGDTQYF,TGTGCCAGCAGCCATAGCGGGGATACGCAGTATTTT
TRBV30,.,TRBD1,TRBJ2-7,CAWSVGTGVNYEQYF,TGTGCCTGGAGTGTAGGGACAGGGGTAAATTACGAGCAGTACTTC
TRBV5-6,few,.,TRBJ1-1,CASSLGRRTEAFF,TGTGCCAGCAGCCTAGGAAGGAGAACTGAAGCTTTCTTT
TRBV6-1,few,.,TRBJ1-2,CASSETVMAGQFGSNYGYTF,TGTGCCAGCAGTGAAACGGTCATGGCAGGGCAATTCGGATCTAACTATGGCTACACCTTC
TRBV28,.,TRBD1,TRBJ2-7,CASRGQVSYEQYF,TGTGCCAGCCGGGGACAGGTCAGCTACGAGCAGTACTTC
TRBV5-1,.,.,TRBJ2-6,CASSLSGSGANVLTF,TGCGCCAGCAGCTTGTCCGGCTCTGGGGCCAACGTCCTGACTTTC
TRBV11-3,.,.,TRBJ1-1,CASSLRGNEAFF,TGTGCCAGCAGCCTACGAGGCAATGAAGCTTTCTTT
TRBV6-5,.,TRBD2,TRBJ2-1,CASSYIAGGAHEQFF,TGTGCCAGCAGTTACATAGCGGGGGGGGCGCATGAGCAGTTCTTC
TRBV6-5,.,TRBD1,TRBJ1-2,CASSYWGQGYGYTF,TGTGCCAGCAGTTACTGGGGACAGGGTTATGGCTACACCTTC
TRBV12-3/TRBV12-4,.,TRBD1,TRBJ1-1,CASADRENTEAFF,TGTGCCAGCGCGGACAGGGAGAACACTGAAGCTTTCTTT
TRBV27,.,TRBD1,TRBJ1-3,CASSLDRGNTIYF,TGTGCCAGCAGTCTGGACAGGGGAAACACCATATATTTT
TRBV27,once,TRBD1,TRBJ1-2,CASSLRSDRGQFYGYTF,TGTGCCAGCAGTCTCCGATCCGACAGGGGGCAATTCTATGGCTACACCTTC
TRBV5-1,.,TRBD1,TRBJ1-2,CASSLEGTAYGYTF,TGCGCCAGCAGCTTGGAGGGGACAGCCTATGGCTACACCTTC
TRBV13,.,.,TRBJ1-4,CASRHRGSDEKLFF,TGTGCCAGCAGACACAGAGGGTCTGATGAAAAACTGTTTTTT
TRBV30,.,TRBD2,TRBJ2-1,CAWSSGGASYNEQFF,TGTGCCTGGAGTAGCGGGGGGGCATCCTACAATGAGCAGTTCTTC
TRBV2,.,TRBD1,TRBJ2-7,CASRNPGQGLSYEQYF,TGTGCCAGCAGGAACCCGGGACAGGGGCTTTCCTACGAGCAGTACTTC
TRBV5-6,.,TRBD1,TRBJ2-5,CASSAGTGAETQYF,TGTGCCAGCAGCGCGGGGACAGGGGCAGAGACCCAGTACTTC
TRBV19,.,TRBD1,TRBJ2-5,CASSSGTGMIQETQYF,TGTGCCAGTAGTTCAGGGACAGGCATGATCCAAGAGACCCAGTACTTC
TRBV7-8,.,.,TRBJ1-2,CASSLGGEPGGYTF,TGTGCCAGCAGCTTAGGGGGGGAACCGGGAGGCTACACCTTC
TRBV19,once,TRBD1,TRBJ1-1,CASSTQGSGKTEAFF,TGTGCCAGTAGTACACAGGGGAGTGGAAAAACTGAAGCTTTCTTT
TRBV7-8,.,.,TRBJ1-1,CASSTSGGPGLIGEAFF,TGTGCCAGCAGCACTAGCGGGGGGCCGGGGTTAATTGGTGAAGCTTTCTTT
TRBV9,.,TRBD1,TRBJ2-7,CASSVSGTGGGEQYF,TGTGCCAGCAGCGTGTCCGGGACAGGGGGCGGCGAGCAGTACTTC
TRBV7-9,.,TRBD1,TRBJ2-3,CASRQGVSSDTQYF,TGTGCCAGCAGACAGGGGGTATCGTCAGATACGCAGTATTTT
TRBV2,.,.,TRBJ1-1,CASSFRTQNTEAFF,TGTGCCAGCAGCTTTAGGACACAGAACACTGAAGCTTTCTTT
TRBV11-2,once,.,TRBJ2-1,CASSLGAIEFF,TGTGCCAGCAGCTTGGGAGCAATAGAGTTCTTC
TRBV6-5,.,.,TRBJ1-1,CASSRRDEAFF,TGTGCCAGCAGTCGCCGAGATGAAGCTTTCTTT
TRBV30,once,.,TRBJ2-5,CAWSPHGGETQYF,TGTGCCTGGAGCCCCCACGGAGGGGAGACCCAGTACTTC
TRBV4-1,.,.,TRBJ2-6,CASSQLRGLDSGANVLTF,TGCGCCAGCAGCCAATTAAGGGGTTTAGACTCTGGGGCCAACGTCCTGACTTTC